This note documents a single TCR beta chain sequence. This sample was included in a study of spatial heterogeneity in lung cancer. Study summary: Sequences of the beta chain were consistently detected in greater numbers than alpha-chain sequences.

Described time point: blood at routine non-recurrence follow-up after resection. Extraction of whole RNA from tumor, nontumor lung or frozen PBMC preceded unsorted sequencing. Each TCR cDNA molecule bore a unique molecular identifier. TCRdb re-analysed the 5' RACE reads in MiXCR, keeping a single row per CDR3 protein. Of roughly 120,000 distinct CDR3 sequences in the sample, roughly an eighth were seen once. Here the sequenced sample was PBMCs, taken at follow-up. The source of this sequence is a male donor with early-stage non-small cell lung cancer.

As DNA, the CDR3 is TGTGCCAGCAGCTTCGGGAGGGGGGCCGGCACAGATACGCAGTATTTT. Translated: CASSFGRGAGTDTQYF. The chain has TRBV5-6 and TRBJ2-3; 8 bases are a match to TRBD2. V was pared by 2 bases and J by 1 base, with 6 bases of the junction left unmatched. Germline loops: CDR1 SGHDT, CDR2 YYEEEE. This CDR3 contains 16 residues.